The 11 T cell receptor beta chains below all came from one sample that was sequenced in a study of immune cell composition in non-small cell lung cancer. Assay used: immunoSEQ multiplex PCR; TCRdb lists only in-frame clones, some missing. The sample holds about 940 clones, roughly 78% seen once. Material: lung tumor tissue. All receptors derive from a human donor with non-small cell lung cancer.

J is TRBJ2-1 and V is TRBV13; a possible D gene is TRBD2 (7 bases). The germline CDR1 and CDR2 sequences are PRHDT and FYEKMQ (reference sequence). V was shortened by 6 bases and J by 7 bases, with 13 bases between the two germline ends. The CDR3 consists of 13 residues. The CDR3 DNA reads TGTGCCAGCAGACCGGAGGGGGGGAATGAGCAGTTCTTC. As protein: CASRPEGGNEQFF.

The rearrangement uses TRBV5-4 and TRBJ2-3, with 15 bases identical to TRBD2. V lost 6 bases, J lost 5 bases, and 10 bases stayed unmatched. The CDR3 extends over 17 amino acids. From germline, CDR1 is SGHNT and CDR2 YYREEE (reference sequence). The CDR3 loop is CASTRRTSGGAIDTQYF. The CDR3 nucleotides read TGTGCCAGCACGCGAAGGACTAGCGGGGGGGCAATAGATACGCAGTATTTT.

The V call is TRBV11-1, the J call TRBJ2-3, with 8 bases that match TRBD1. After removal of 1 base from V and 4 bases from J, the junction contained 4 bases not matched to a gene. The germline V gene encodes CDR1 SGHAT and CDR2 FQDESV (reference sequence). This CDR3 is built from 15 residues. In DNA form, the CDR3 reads TGTGCCAGCAGCTTAGGGCAGGGGGCGTCAGATACGCAGTATTTT. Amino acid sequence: CASSLGQGASDTQYF.

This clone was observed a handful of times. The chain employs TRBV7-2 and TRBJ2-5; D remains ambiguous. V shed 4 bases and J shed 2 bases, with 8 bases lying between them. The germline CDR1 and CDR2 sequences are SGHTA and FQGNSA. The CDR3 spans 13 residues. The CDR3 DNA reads TGTGCCAGCAGCTCTCAGATTCAAGAGACCCAGTACTTC. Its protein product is CASSSQIQETQYF.

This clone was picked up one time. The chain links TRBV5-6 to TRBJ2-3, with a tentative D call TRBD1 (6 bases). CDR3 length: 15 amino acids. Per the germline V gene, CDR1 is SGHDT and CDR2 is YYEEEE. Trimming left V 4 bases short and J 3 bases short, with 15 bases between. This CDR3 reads CASSLGHRLTDTQYF. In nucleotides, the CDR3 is TGTGCCAGCAGCCTGGGACACCGGTTGACAGATACGCAGTATTTT.

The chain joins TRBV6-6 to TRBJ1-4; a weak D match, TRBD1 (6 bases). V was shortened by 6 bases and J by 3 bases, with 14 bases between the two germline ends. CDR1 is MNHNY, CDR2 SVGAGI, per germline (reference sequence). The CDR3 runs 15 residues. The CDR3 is CASRTGTRSNEKLFF. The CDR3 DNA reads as TGTGCCAGCAGGACCGGGACACGCTCTAATGAAAAACTGTTTTTT.

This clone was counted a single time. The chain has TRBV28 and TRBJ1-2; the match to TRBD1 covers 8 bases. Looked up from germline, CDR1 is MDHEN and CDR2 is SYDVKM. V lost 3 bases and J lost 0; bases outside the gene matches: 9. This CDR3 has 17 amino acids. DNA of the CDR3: TGTGCCAGCAGTTTGCAAACAGGGGGAGCAGCTAACTATGGCTACACCTTC. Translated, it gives CASSLQTGGAANYGYTF.

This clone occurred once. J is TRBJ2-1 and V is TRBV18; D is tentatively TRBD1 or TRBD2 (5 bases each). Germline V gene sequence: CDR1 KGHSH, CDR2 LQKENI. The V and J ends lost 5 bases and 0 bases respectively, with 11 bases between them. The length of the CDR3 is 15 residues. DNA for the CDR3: TGTGCCAGCTCAGGGGCAGGGAGCTCCTACAATGAGCAGTTCTTC. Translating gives CASSGAGSSYNEQFF.

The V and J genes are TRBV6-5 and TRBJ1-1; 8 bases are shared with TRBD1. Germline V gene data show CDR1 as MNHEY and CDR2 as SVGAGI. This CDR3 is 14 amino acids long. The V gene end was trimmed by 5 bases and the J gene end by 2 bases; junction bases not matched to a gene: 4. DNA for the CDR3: TGTGCCAGCAGTCGGGACAGGACAAACACTGAAGCTTTCTTT. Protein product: CASSRDRTNTEAFF.

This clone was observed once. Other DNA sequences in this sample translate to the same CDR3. As DNA, the CDR3 is TGTGCCAGCAGCCGTGACAGGAACACTGAAGCTTTCTTT. Its translation: CASSRDRNTEAFF. V gene TRBV9 combines with J gene TRBJ1-1, with D perhaps TRBD1 (5 bases). CDR3 length equals 13 residues. The germline V gene has CDR1 SGDLS and CDR2 YYNGEE. The germline V and J ends were trimmed by 4 bases and 1 base, with 8 bases remaining between them.

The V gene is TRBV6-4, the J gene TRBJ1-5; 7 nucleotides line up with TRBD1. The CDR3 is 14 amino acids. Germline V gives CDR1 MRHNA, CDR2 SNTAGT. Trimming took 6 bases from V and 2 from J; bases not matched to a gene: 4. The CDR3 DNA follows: TGTGCCAGCAGCGTTACAGGGGGCAATCAGCCCCAGCATTTT. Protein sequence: CASSVTGGNQPQHF.